These 21 T cell receptor beta chains were all obtained from the same sample, sequenced in a study of cytotoxic CD8 clonotypes in ibrutinib-treated CLL. Some clones are missing from TCRdb's copy, which holds only in-frame ones; the method was immunoSEQ multiplex PCR. The profile shows around 140,000 clones, more than 75% of them singletons. The specimen was PBMCs, collected after 36 months of ibrutinib treatment. Receptors were obtained from a human donor with chronic lymphocytic leukemia.

CDR3 residues: CASSLGHGTRHEKLFF. The CDR3 DNA sequence: TGCGCCAGCAGCTTGGGCCACGGGACAAGGCATGAAAAACTGTTTTTT. This sequence joins TRBV5-1 and TRBJ1-4; perhaps TRBD1 as D (6 bases). Germline V gene sequence: CDR1 SGHRS, CDR2 YFSETQ. Trimming cost V 0 bases and J 6 bases, with 15 bases left between them. The length of the CDR3 is 16 residues.

The rearrangement uses TRBV27 and TRBJ2-7; D is possibly TRBD1 (5 bases). V shed 4 bases and J shed 2 bases, with 12 bases lying between them. CDR1 MNHEY and CDR2 SMNVEV come from the germline V gene (reference sequence). The CDR3 extends over 14 amino acids. The CDR3 nucleotides are TGTGCCAGCAGTTACGACAGTGGGACCTACGAGCAGTACTTC. Translated: CASSYDSGTYEQYF.

The rearrangement links TRBV14 to TRBJ1-1, with 11 bases aligning to TRBD1. Per the germline V gene, CDR1 is SGHDN and CDR2 is FVKESK. CDR3 size: 16 residues. The trim removed 3 bases at V and 4 bases at J, leaving 7 bases unmatched. In DNA, the CDR3 is TGTGCCAGCAGCCATCTGGACAGGGGGCTGGGCACTGAAGCTTTCTTT. Translated: CASSHLDRGLGTEAFF.

CDR3 in amino acids: CASSLLLGIGNEQFF. For the CDR3, the DNA is TGTGCCAGCAGCTTACTGCTAGGGATCGGCAATGAGCAGTTCTTC. The chain employs TRBV11-1 and TRBJ2-1, with D uncertain. The CDR3 sequence is 15 residues long. V was shortened by 2 bases and J by 6 bases, with 14 bases between the two germline ends. Germline V gene lookup returns CDR1 SGHAT and CDR2 FQDESV (reference sequence). Based on the CDR3 plus reference TRBV11-1 and TRBJ2-1, the full variable domain is EAEVAQSPRYKITEKSQAVAFWCDPISGHATLYWYRQILGQGPELLVQFQDESVVDDSQLPKDRFSAERLKGVDSTLKIQPAELGDSAMYLCASSLLLGIGNEQFFGPGTRLTVL.

The chain has TRBV30 and TRBJ1-6; the D gene is possibly TRBD1 (5 bases). CDR1 GTSNPN and CDR2 SVGIG come from the germline V gene (reference sequence). The V gene lost 2 bases and the J gene lost 4 bases, with 6 bases spanning the gap. The CDR3 consists of 13 residues. CDR3: CAWSQGYNSPLHF. The CDR3 DNA is TGTGCCTGGAGTCAGGGATATAATTCACCCCTCCACTTT.

The genes are TRBV2 and TRBJ2-3; possibly TRBD1 for D (5 bases). V gave up 8 bases and J gave up 2 bases, with 11 bases separating them. The germline V gene has CDR1 SNHLY and CDR2 FYNNEI. The length of the CDR3 is 13 residues. The CDR3 region is CASYRQLTDTQYF. In DNA form, the CDR3 reads TGTGCCAGCTATAGACAGCTCACAGATACGCAGTATTTT. Full variable domain (outside the CDR3, taken from reference TRBV2 and TRBJ2-3): EPEVTQTPSHQVTQMGQEVILRCVPISNHLYFYWYRQILGQKVEFLVSFYNNEISEKSEIFDDQFSVERPDGSNFTLKIRSTKLEDSAMYFCASYRQLTDTQYFGPGTRLTVL.

The J gene is TRBJ1-1, the V gene TRBV28; 11 nucleotides agree with TRBD1. With V trimmed by 6 bases and J by 5 bases, 11 bases remained unmatched. Germline CDR1 is MDHEN and CDR2 is SYDVKM. The CDR3 is 16 residues long. The CDR3 loop reads CASSPWDRGRWTEAFF. As DNA, the CDR3 is TGTGCCAGCAGCCCTTGGGACAGGGGGAGGTGGACTGAAGCTTTCTTT.

This clone occurred a few times. The V and J genes are TRBV2 and TRBJ1-1, with TRBD1 as a possible D gene (5 bases). Germline V gene data show CDR1 as SNHLY and CDR2 as FYNNEI. This CDR3 has 16 amino acids. V lost 6 bases to trimming and J lost 0 bases, with 17 bases between them. In nucleotides, the CDR3 is TGTGCCAGCAGGCGTGGGGCCTCCCTTGTGAACACTGAAGCTTTCTTT. It specifies CASRRGASLVNTEAFF.

The J gene is TRBJ2-1, the V gene TRBV7-3; 7 positions agree with TRBD2. The V and J ends lost 5 bases and 5 bases, in that order; junction bases with no gene match: 9. This CDR3 has 15 amino acids. CDR1 and CDR2 (germline): SGHTA, FQGTGA. The CDR3 spells CASSPIGRRHNEQFF. The CDR3 region has the DNA TGTGCCAGCAGCCCTATCGGGAGGCGCCACAATGAGCAGTTCTTC.

With respect to this clone: This sample also contains other DNA sequences that code for the same CDR3. The rearrangement uses TRBV19 and TRBJ2-1, with TRBD2 identical over 7 bases. Germline CDR1 reads LNHDA; CDR2 reads SQIVND (reference sequence). Trimming cost V 3 bases and J 1 base; bases outside gene matches: 3. CDR3 length equals 15 residues. CDR3 DNA sequence: TGTGCCAGTAGTATGGGCGGGAGATCCTACAATGAGCAGTTCTTC. Translation: CASSMGGRSYNEQFF.

The V and J genes are TRBV5-4 and TRBJ2-2; 13 bases fit TRBD2. The CDR3 totals 17 residues. Losses at the gene ends were 4 bases for V and 3 bases for J; bases not matched to a gene: 6. Germline assignment: CDR1 SGHNT and CDR2 YYREEE (reference sequence). CDR3 in amino acids: CASSEGLAGIHTGELFF. For the CDR3, the DNA is TGTGCCAGCAGCGAGGGACTAGCGGGGATCCACACCGGGGAGCTGTTTTTT.

This sequence joins TRBV11-2 and TRBJ1-5; possible D gene TRBD1, 6 bases. V lost 5 bases to trimming and J lost 4 bases, with 12 bases between them. The CDR3 runs to 14 residues. Germline V gives CDR1 SGHAT, CDR2 FQNNGV. This chain's CDR3 is CASSAGTPNQPQHF. For the CDR3, the DNA is TGTGCCAGCAGCGCGGGGACACCTAATCAGCCCCAGCATTTT.

This chain uses TRBV11-1 with TRBJ2-3; D is undetermined. The germline CDR1 and CDR2 sequences are SGHAT and FQDESV (reference sequence). V lost 5 bases, J lost 4 bases, and 7 bases lay in between. The CDR3 contains 12 residues. As DNA, the CDR3 is TGTGCCAGCAGCCCTAATGCAGATACGCAGTATTTT. Translating it yields CASSPNADTQYF.

The chain links TRBV5-1 to TRBJ2-1, with D possibly TRBD1 on 6 matching bases. The CDR3 consists of 16 residues. Germline V gives CDR1 SGHRS, CDR2 YFSETQ. V was cut by 5 bases and J by 2 bases, with 17 bases left in between. CDR3 sequence: CASSPRMDRPYNEQFF. The DNA for the CDR3 is TGCGCCAGCAGTCCGCGCATGGACAGACCCTACAATGAGCAGTTCTTC.

This chain links TRBV5-1 with TRBJ2-3; no clear D. The V gene's germline CDR1 is SGHRS and CDR2 YFSETQ. The V and J ends lost 1 base and 6 bases respectively, with 12 bases between them. CDR3 length: 14 residues. CDR3 sequence: CASSLLTNRDTQYF. The CDR3 nucleotides read TGCGCCAGCAGCTTGTTAACAAACCGGGATACGCAGTATTTT.

The chain has TRBV11-3 and TRBJ2-7; D unclear. CDR3 length equals 15 residues. CDR1 is SGHNT, CDR2 YENEEA, per germline. The V end was cut by 5 bases, the J end by 7 bases, with 21 bases between. The CDR3 nucleotides are TGTGCCAGCAGCCCTGGATTGAAGACCAAGGGAGAGCAGTACTTC. It codes for CASSPGLKTKGEQYF. Full variable domain (outside the CDR3, taken from reference TRBV11-3 and TRBJ2-7): EAGVVQSPRYKIIEKKQPVAFWCNPISGHNTLYWYLQNLGQGPELLIRYENEEAVDDSQLPKDRFSAERLKGVDSTLKIQPAELGDSAVYLCASSPGLKTKGEQYFGPGTRLTVT.

The rearrangement uses TRBV6-1 and TRBJ1-1; the D gene is possibly TRBD1 (5 bases). The CDR3 contains 13 residues. CDR1 and CDR2 (germline): MNHNS, SASEGT. V shed 6 bases and J shed 4 bases, with 12 bases lying between them. CDR3 DNA: TGTGCCAGCAGGGTCACGGGGGGCACTGAAGCTTTCTTT. Amino acid sequence: CASRVTGGTEAFF.

The V gene is TRBV5-1, the J gene TRBJ2-5, with D perhaps matching TRBD2 (6 bases). The CDR3 consists of 14 residues. Germline CDR1 and CDR2: SGHRS and YFSETQ. V lost 3 bases to trimming and J lost 0 bases, with 9 bases between them. CDR3 protein: CASSSLAYQETQYF. CDR3 in DNA: TGCGCCAGCAGCTCACTAGCCTACCAAGAGACCCAGTACTTC.

This chain uses TRBV5-5 with TRBJ1-1; no firm D call. Germline CDR1 SGHKS, CDR2 YYEKEE (reference sequence). This CDR3 is built from 17 residues. The V end lost 1 base, the J end lost 0 bases, and 16 bases lay between the germline ends. The DNA of the CDR3 is TGTGCCAGCAGCTTGTATTCGGAGGGCCCCATGAACACTGAAGCTTTCTTT. As protein: CASSLYSEGPMNTEAFF.

V usage is TRBV7-9 and J usage is TRBJ1-1; D perhaps matches TRBD1 (5 bases). Germline loops: CDR1 SEHNR, CDR2 FQNEAQ (reference sequence). V dropped 5 bases and J dropped 2 bases, with 12 bases sitting between them. The CDR3 is made up of 14 amino acids. The CDR3 region is CASSRTLINTEAFF. Written as DNA, the CDR3 is TGTGCCAGCAGCCGGACACTTATAAACACTGAAGCTTTCTTT.

This sequence joins TRBV6-4 and TRBJ2-3; D is unclear. Trimming pared 2 bases from V and 1 base from J, leaving 7 bases between. The V gene's germline CDR1 is MRHNA and CDR2 SNTAGT. CDR3 length: 14 residues. CDR3 sequence reads: CASSDDVGTDTQYF. In nucleotides, the CDR3 is TGTGCCAGCAGTGACGACGTGGGCACAGATACGCAGTATTTT.